This TCR beta chain emerged from a study of Ad26.COV2.S vaccination and SARS-CoV-2 variants. Germline loops: CDR1 SGHDT, CDR2 YYEEEE. Unmatched junction bases numbered 7, after V lost 4 bases and J lost 2 bases. The CDR3 has 15 amino acids. TCRdb keeps only in-frame clones here, not all; method: immunoSEQ multiplex PCR. The data show about 680,000 clones, approximately 88% seen once. The treatment here: approximately 18 received Ad26.COV2.S at low or high dose, single or two shots; about 5 received placebo; per-sample allocation not given. All samples were drawn on day 63, counting from the first vaccine or placebo injection.

V gene TRBV5-6 combines with J gene TRBJ2-3, with 7 positions matching TRBD2. The source is a person between 18 and 59 years old who received the Ad26.COV2.S COVID-19 vaccine or a placebo. The sequencing used peripheral blood, collected in a trial of Ad26.COV2.S vaccine versus placebo. CDR3: CASSHRGGPTDTQYF. CDR3 nucleotides: TGTGCCAGCAGCCACCGCGGGGGACCCACAGATACGCAGTATTTT.